What follows describes a single TCR beta chain. As yet, its antigen is unknown. The entry originates in a study of shared clonotypes between healthy human individuals. Study-wide points: Limited genetic and exposure-history diversity came from having few donors.

Germline values: CDR1 PRHDT, CDR2 FYEKMQ (reference sequence). Between the trimmed V and J ends, which lost 4 bases and 1 base, there was a span of 11 bases. The length of the CDR3 is 14 residues. Adults of Caucasian background living in Nashville, Tennessee made up all donors. In the authors' workflow: Junction-only immunoSEQ data arrived without quality scores, meaning filtering differed. Assay used: immunoSEQ multiplex PCR; TCRdb lists only in-frame clones, some missing. V, J and clone size derive from that table, while D and trimming were established from the DNA sequence. This sample yields a few hundred thousand clones, of which more than 75% are seen a single time; 15% to 20% belongs to the top ten.

The receptor's source is a man in his late teens or twenties in good health. V gene TRBV13 combines with J gene TRBJ2-7; no definite D call. Material for sequencing was memory CD8+ T cells sorted from blood. Stated subset: CD45RO+ cells pooled with CCR7-negative TemRA cells. CDR3 nucleotides: TGTGCCAGCAGCTCCCCCACGGTGTCCTACGAGCAGTACTTC. Translation: CASSSPTVSYEQYF.